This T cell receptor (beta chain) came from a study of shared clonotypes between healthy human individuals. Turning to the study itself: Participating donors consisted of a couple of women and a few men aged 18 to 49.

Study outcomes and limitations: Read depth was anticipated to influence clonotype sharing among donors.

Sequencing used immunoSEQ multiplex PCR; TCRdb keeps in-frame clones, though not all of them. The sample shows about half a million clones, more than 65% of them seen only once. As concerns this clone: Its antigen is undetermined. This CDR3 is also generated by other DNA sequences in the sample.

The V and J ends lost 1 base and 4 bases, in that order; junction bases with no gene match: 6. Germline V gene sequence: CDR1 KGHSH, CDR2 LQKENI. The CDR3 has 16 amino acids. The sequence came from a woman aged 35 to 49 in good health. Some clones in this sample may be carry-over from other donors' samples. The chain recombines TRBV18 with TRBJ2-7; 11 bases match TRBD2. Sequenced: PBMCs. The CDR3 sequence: CASSPLGLAGGYEQYF. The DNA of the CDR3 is TGTGCCAGCTCACCACTAGGGCTAGCGGGAGGTTACGAGCAGTACTTC.